Shown below are 17 T cell receptor beta chains from a single sample sequenced in a study of molecular identifiers for immune sequencing clone quantification. TCRdb fed the PCR reads into MiXCR, producing one record per CDR3 protein. Altogether approximately 670,000 distinct CDR3 sequences are present, approximately 20% being singletons, with the ten largest covering 0.85% to 0.9%. The sequenced material came from naive CD8+ T cells from blood, with Jurkat cell RNA spiked in. Subset: FACS-sorted CD8+CD4-CCR7+CD45RA+ naive T cells. The receptors stem from a human donor in good health. Some libraries in this study had Jurkat cell RNA spiked in.

The chain combines TRBV27 with TRBJ2-1; TRBD1 agrees at 9 bases. V shed 6 bases, J shed 1 base, and the junction held 7 bases outside the gene matches. The CDR3 sequence is 16 residues long. The germline gives CDR1 MNHEY, CDR2 SMNVEV (reference sequence). CDR3 sequence (DNA): TGTGCCAGCAGAATGGGACAGGGAGGGTCCTACAATGAGCAGTTCTTC. The encoded protein is CASRMGQGGSYNEQFF.

In this sample, this clonotype turned up many times. This chain's CDR3 is CASSQDVSGQGYGYTF. CDR3 coding DNA: TGCGCCAGCAGCCAAGATGTTTCGGGGCAGGGTTATGGCTACACCTTC. This chain uses TRBV4-3 with TRBJ1-2; D may be TRBD1 (5 bases). Germline assignment: CDR1 LGHNA and CDR2 YSLEER. Trimming left V 0 bases short and J 5 bases short, with 16 bases between. This CDR3 is 16 amino acids long.

This chain connects TRBV16 to TRBJ1-5, with D maybe TRBD1 (6 bases). V gave up 0 bases and J gave up 0 bases, with 12 bases separating them. This CDR3 comprises 17 residues. Per germline, CDR1 KGHSY and CDR2 FQNENV. This CDR3 is CASSQSEGEYSNQPQHF. The CDR3 region has the DNA TGTGCCAGCAGCCAATCCGAGGGGGAGTATAGCAATCAGCCCCAGCATTTT. Combining the CDR3 with reference TRBV16 and TRBJ1-5 gives the whole variable domain GEEVAQTPKHLVRGEGQKAKLYCAPIKGHSYVFWYQQVLKNEFKFLISFQNENVFDETGMPKERFSAKCLPNSPCSLEIQATKLEDSAVYFCASSQSEGEYSNQPQHFGDGTRLSIL.

The chain is built from TRBV13 and TRBJ2-1, with a weak D call TRBD2 (6 bases). From germline, CDR1 is PRHDT and CDR2 FYEKMQ (reference sequence). V lost 5 bases to trimming and J lost 6 bases, with 17 bases between them. This CDR3 has 15 amino acids. CDR3 sequence (DNA): TGTGCCAGCAGCCCGGGACTGGGGGGTCTCAATGAGCAGTTCTTC. Protein product: CASSPGLGGLNEQFF.

This sequence joins TRBV19 and TRBJ2-7; D gene ambiguous. The length of the CDR3 is 15 residues. Germline CDR1 is LNHDA and CDR2 is SQIVND (reference sequence). With 1 base removed from V and 0 bases from J, the gap between germline ends came to 10 bases. The CDR3 protein is CASSIGLGISYEQYF. As DNA, the CDR3 is TGTGCCAGTAGTATAGGCCTGGGCATCTCCTACGAGCAGTACTTC. Full variable domain (remainder filled in from reference TRBV19 and TRBJ2-7): DGGITQSPKYLFRKEGQNVTLSCEQNLNHDAMYWYRQDPGQGLRLIYYSQIVNDFQKGDIAEGYSVSREKKESFPLTVTSAQKNPTAFYLCASSIGLGISYEQYFGPGTRLTVT.

The chain joins TRBV6-2 or TRBV6-3 to TRBJ2-1, with 10 bases aligning to TRBD2. The CDR3 covers 16 residues. CDR1 is MNHEY and CDR2 is SVGEGT in the germline V gene. V shed 5 bases, J shed 6 bases, and the junction held 10 bases outside the gene matches. CDR3: CASSPRSGGACNEQFF. The CDR3 bases are TGTGCCAGCAGTCCTCGAAGCGGGGGGGCATGCAATGAGCAGTTCTTC.

This clonotype was seen a handful of times. The rearrangement links TRBV11-2 to TRBJ2-5; D remains ambiguous. Germline CDR1 and CDR2: SGHAT and FQNNGV. CDR3 length equals 13 residues. Trimming removed 5 bases from V and 7 bases from J, with 14 bases in between. The CDR3 spells CASSPDSVRTQYF. CDR3 sequence (DNA): TGTGCCAGCAGCCCAGACTCGGTTCGGACCCAGTACTTC.

Comment on this clonotype: An end of the junction does not agree with germline; a read error may underlie this. The rearrangement uses TRBV7-9 and TRBJ2-1, with D hard to call. CDR1 and CDR2 from the germline V gene are SEHNR and FQNEAQ (reference sequence). The CDR3 loop spans 13 amino acids. The CDR3 is CASGLDGLHEQFF. The CDR3 nucleotides read TGTGCCAGCGGCTTAGATGGGCTTCATGAGCAGTTCTTC.

This clonotype came up many times. The chain recombines TRBV13 with TRBJ2-7; no definite D call. Trimming cost V 0 bases and J 0 bases, with 6 bases left between them. The CDR3 is 14 residues long. Germline V lookup: CDR1 PRHDT, CDR2 FYEKMQ (reference sequence). Here the CDR3 DNA reads TGTGCCAGCAGCTTAGGGTTACTCTCCTACGAGCAGTACTTC. The encoded protein is CASSLGLLSYEQYF.

This clonotype was seen repeatedly, ten times or more. The rearrangement links TRBV20-1 to TRBJ2-3; 9 bases fit TRBD2. The CDR3 spans 19 residues. The junction had 20 bases not matched to a gene; V was cut back by 3 bases and J by 4 bases. Germline V CDR1 and CDR2: DFQATT, SNEGSKA (reference sequence). CDR3 coding DNA: TGCAGTGCTAGGGGGAAAGGGCTAGCGGGAAATCCTCTCCCAGATACGCAGTATTTT. As protein: CSARGKGLAGNPLPDTQYF.

Points on this clonotype: A much larger clone sits a single nucleotide away, making a read error possible. The rearrangement links TRBV27 to TRBJ2-7; 7 bases are a match to TRBD1. The CDR3 runs to 14 residues. The germline V gene has CDR1 MNHEY and CDR2 SMNVEV (reference sequence). The CDR3 is CAGSPGQLTYEQYF. In DNA, the CDR3 is TGTGCCGGCAGCCCGGGACAGCTAACCTACGAGCAGTACTTC.

V usage is TRBV12-3 or TRBV12-4 and J usage is TRBJ2-3; the match to TRBD2 covers 10 bases. Trimming took 1 base from V and 3 from J; bases not matched to a gene: 7. This CDR3 region has 17 residues. CDR3 residues: CASSLGAGGPLTDTQYF. The CDR3 DNA follows: TGTGCCAGCAGTTTAGGAGCGGGGGGGCCTTTGACAGATACGCAGTATTTT.

The chain joins TRBV2 to TRBJ2-1; D remains ambiguous. Germline values: CDR1 SNHLY, CDR2 FYNNEI. The CDR3 is made up of 14 amino acids. V was trimmed by 3 bases and J by 4 bases, leaving 10 bases between them. The CDR3 region has the DNA TGTGCCAGCAGTGAGTGGGCAGAGTACAATGAGCAGTTCTTC. As protein: CASSEWAEYNEQFF.

The chain employs TRBV10-3 and TRBJ2-3, with 8 positions matching TRBD2. Germline V CDR1 and CDR2: ENHRY, SYGVKD. The CDR3 has 19 amino acids. Trimming at V came to 1 base and at J to 3 bases, leaving 15 bases not matched to a gene. CDR3 sequence reads: CAISEYGSGISQVTDTQYF. The DNA of the CDR3 is TGTGCCATCAGTGAGTATGGTAGCGGGATCTCTCAGGTGACAGATACGCAGTATTTT.

This clonotype has only a few counts. The CDR3 here is CAISETRLGGTTDTQYF. The CDR3 bases are TGTGCCATCAGTGAGACTAGGCTGGGGGGAACCACAGATACGCAGTATTTT. The gene calls are TRBV10-3 and TRBJ2-3; a weak D match, TRBD2 (6 bases). From germline, CDR1 is ENHRY and CDR2 SYGVKD. CDR3 length: 17 residues. V was trimmed by 2 bases and J by 2 bases, leaving 17 bases between them.

This clonotype appeared many times. The chain uses TRBV7-9 and TRBJ2-7; TRBD2 matches 9 bases. There are 16 residues in the CDR3. Per the germline V gene, CDR1 is SEHNR and CDR2 is FQNEAQ (reference sequence). V shed 4 bases, J shed 4 bases, and the junction held 11 bases outside the gene matches. In DNA form, the CDR3 reads TGTGCCAGCAGCTCGAGCGTAGCTAGCGGGGATTACGAGCAGTACTTC. As protein: CASSSSVASGDYEQYF.

This clonotype has at least ten counts. The V gene is TRBV19, the J gene TRBJ1-5; D uncertain. The CDR3 consists of 13 residues. V lost 3 bases and J 6 bases, leaving 9 bases between the germline ends. Germline CDR1 LNHDA, CDR2 SQIVND (reference sequence). The CDR3 reads CASSILKGQPQHF. The CDR3, as DNA: TGTGCCAGTAGTATTTTGAAGGGTCAGCCCCAGCATTTT. The whole variable domain, remainder taken from reference TRBV19 and TRBJ1-5, is DGGITQSPKYLFRKEGQNVTLSCEQNLNHDAMYWYRQDPGQGLRLIYYSQIVNDFQKGDIAEGYSVSREKKESFPLTVTSAQKNPTAFYLCASSILKGQPQHFGDGTRLSIL.